The entry below describes one T cell receptor (beta chain). What it binds is unknown. This entry is derived from a study of CXCR3-negative and CXCR3-positive naive CD8 T cells. Overall study findings and caveats: Comparison of naive cells showed more hydrophobic TRB CDR3s in CXCR3-positive than in CXCR3-negative naive cells.

The authors made the TRB cDNA libraries by 5' RACE using UMI labels. TCRdb processed the 5' RACE reads again and assigns one entry to each CDR3 protein, with no DNA. The specimen's table records 100,000 or so distinct CDR3 sequences. In triplicate, each CD8+ T cell subset was sorted at some 300,000 cells per replicate. The CDR3 loop spans 16 amino acids. The receptor was isolated from a human donor in good health. Some clones in this sample may be carry-over from other donors' samples. The sequencing input was naive CXCR3+ CD8+ T cells from blood. Subset reported: CD45RO-CCR7+CD27+CD95- naive CD8+ T cells expressing CXCR3 (TNR3+). The rearrangement links TRBV12-3 or TRBV12-4 to TRBJ2-1; TCRdb picks TRBD2, but there is no DNA to check that call. The CDR3 sequence: CASSLRMEREYNEQFF.